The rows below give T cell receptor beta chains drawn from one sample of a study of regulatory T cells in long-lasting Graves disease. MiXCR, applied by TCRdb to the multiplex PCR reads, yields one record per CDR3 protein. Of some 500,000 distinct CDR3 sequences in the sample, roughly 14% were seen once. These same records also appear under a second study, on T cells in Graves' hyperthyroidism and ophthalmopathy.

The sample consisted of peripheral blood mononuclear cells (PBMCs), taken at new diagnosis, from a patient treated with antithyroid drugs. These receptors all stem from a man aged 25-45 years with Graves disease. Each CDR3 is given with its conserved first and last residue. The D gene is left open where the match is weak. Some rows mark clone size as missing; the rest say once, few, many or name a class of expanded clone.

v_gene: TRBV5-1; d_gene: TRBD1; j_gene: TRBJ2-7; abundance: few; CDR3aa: CASSWTGPSYEQYF; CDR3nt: TGCGCCAGCAGCTGGACAGGACCCTCCTACGAGCAGTACTTC
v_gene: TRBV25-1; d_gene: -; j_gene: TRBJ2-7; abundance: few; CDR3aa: CASSGRDRVGTYEQYF; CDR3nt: TGTGCCAGCAGTGGCCGGGACCGAGTGGGCACCTACGAGCAGTACTTC
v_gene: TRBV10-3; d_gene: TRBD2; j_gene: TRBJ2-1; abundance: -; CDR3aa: CAISESKASGVNEQFF; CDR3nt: TGTGCCATCAGTGAGTCGAAGGCTAGCGGGGTAAATGAGCAGTTCTTC
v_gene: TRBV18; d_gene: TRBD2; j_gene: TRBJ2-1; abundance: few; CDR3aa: CASSPVAGSSYNEQFF; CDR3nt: TGTGCCAGCTCACCAGTAGCGGGTAGCTCCTACAATGAGCAGTTCTTC
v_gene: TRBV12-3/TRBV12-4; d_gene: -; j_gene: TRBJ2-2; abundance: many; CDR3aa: CASRPGPSNTGELFF; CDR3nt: TGTGCCAGCAGACCGGGACCGTCGAACACCGGGGAGCTGTTTTTT
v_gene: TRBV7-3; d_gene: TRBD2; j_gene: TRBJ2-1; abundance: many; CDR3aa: CASTPPREGPTNEQFF; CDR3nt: TGTGCCAGCACCCCCCCGCGGGAGGGTCCTACCAATGAGCAGTTCTTC
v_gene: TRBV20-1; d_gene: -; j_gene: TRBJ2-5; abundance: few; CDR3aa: CSARDLEETQYF; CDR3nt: TGCAGTGCTAGAGATCTCGAGGAGACCCAGTACTTC
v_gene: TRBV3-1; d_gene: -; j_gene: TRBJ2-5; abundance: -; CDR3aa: CASSRGGTAPQETQYF; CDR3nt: TGTGCCAGCAGTCGAGGGGGAACAGCGCCCCAAGAGACCCAGTACTTC
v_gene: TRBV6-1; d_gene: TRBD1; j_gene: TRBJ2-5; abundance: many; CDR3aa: CASSAPTGAETQYF; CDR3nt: TGTGCCAGCAGCGCACCCACAGGGGCAGAGACCCAGTACTTC
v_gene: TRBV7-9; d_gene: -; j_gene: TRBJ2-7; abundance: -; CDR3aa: CASSPDNDGEQYF; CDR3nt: TGTGCCAGCAGCCCTGACAACGACGGCGAGCAGTACTTC
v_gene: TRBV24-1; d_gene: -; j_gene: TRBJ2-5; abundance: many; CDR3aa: CATSDQSGPQETQYF; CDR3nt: TGTGCCACCAGTGACCAGTCAGGGCCCCAAGAGACCCAGTACTTC
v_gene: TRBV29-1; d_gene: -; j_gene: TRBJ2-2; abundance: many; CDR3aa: CSVEAGERDGELFF; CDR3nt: TGCAGCGTTGAAGCGGGAGAACGGGACGGGGAGCTGTTTTTT
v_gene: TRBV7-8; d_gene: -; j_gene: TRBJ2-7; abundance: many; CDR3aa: CASSPYRVSSYEQYF; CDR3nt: TGTGCCAGCAGCCCGTACCGGGTCAGCTCCTACGAGCAGTACTTC
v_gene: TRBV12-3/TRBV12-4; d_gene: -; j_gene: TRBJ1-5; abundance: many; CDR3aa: CASAAGGSNQPQHF; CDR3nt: TGTGCCAGCGCCGCGGGCGGTAGCAATCAGCCCCAGCATTTT
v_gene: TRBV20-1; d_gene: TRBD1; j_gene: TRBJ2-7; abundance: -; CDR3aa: CSARDLTDRGYEQYF; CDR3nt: TGCAGTGCTAGAGACTTAACGGACAGGGGCTACGAGCAGTACTTC
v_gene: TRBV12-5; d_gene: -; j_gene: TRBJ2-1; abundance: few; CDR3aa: CASGFLGSEQFF; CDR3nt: TGTGCTAGTGGTTTCCTAGGGAGTGAGCAGTTCTTC
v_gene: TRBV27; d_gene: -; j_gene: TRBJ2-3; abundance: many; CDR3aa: CASGKRGYTQYF; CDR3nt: TGTGCCAGCGGGAAACGGGGCTATACGCAGTATTTT
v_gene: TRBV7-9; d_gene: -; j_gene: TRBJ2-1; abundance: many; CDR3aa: CASSLLDNEQFF; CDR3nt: TGTGCCAGCAGCTTATTAGACAATGAGCAGTTCTTC
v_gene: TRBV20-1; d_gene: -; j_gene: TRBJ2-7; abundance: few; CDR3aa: CSAPDLEQYF; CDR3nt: TGCAGTGCTCCGGACTTGGAGCAGTACTTC
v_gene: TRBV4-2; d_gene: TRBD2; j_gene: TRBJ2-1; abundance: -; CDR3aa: CASSQEVSSGRYNEQFF; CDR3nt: TGTGCCAGCAGCCAAGAGGTGTCTAGCGGGCGTTACAATGAGCAGTTCTTC
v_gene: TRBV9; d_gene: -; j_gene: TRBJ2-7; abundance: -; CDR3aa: CTSSATGSHEQYF; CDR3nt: TGTACCAGCAGCGCCACAGGGTCCCACGAGCAGTACTTC
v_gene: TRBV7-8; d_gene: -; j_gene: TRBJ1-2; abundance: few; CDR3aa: CASSPATNYGYTF; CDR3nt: TGTGCCAGCAGCCCCGCAACCAACTATGGCTACACCTTC
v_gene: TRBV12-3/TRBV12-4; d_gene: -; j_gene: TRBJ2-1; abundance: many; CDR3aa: CASRGRDNEQFF; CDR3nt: TGTGCCAGCAGAGGACGGGACAATGAGCAGTTCTTC
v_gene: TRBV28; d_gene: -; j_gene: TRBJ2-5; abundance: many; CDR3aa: CASSSFRTQYF; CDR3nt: TGTGCCAGCAGTAGCTTTAGGACCCAGTACTTC
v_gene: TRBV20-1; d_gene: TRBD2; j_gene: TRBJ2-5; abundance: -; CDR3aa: CSASFGLAGSNEQYF; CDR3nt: TGCAGTGCTAGTTTTGGGCTAGCGGGTTCCAATGAGCAGTACTTC
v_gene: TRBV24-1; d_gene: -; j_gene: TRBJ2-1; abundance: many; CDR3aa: CATSGAGSSYNEQFF; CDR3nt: TGTGCCACCAGTGGCGCGGGATCATCCTACAATGAGCAGTTCTTC
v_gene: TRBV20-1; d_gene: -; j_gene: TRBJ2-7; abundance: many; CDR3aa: CSATGDISYEQYF; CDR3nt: TGCAGTGCAACGGGGGACATTAGCTACGAGCAGTACTTC
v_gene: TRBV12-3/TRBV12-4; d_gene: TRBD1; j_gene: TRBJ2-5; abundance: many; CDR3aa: CASSLRQGEGETQYF; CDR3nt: TGTGCCAGCAGTTTAAGACAGGGCGAAGGGGAGACCCAGTACTTC
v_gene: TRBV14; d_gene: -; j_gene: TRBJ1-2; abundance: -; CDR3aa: CASSQINFRTKSGSNGYTF; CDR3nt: TGTGCCAGCAGCCAAATAAATTTCCGTACAAAGTCTGGATCCAATGGCTACACCTTC
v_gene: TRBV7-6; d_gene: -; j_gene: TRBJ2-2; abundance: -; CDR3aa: CASSSDPGTGELFF; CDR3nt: TGTGCCAGCAGCTCTGACCCGGGGACCGGGGAGCTGTTTTTT
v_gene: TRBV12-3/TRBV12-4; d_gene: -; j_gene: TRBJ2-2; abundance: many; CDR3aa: CASSLDSTGELFF; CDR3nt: TGTGCCAGCAGCTTAGACTCCACCGGGGAGCTGTTTTTT
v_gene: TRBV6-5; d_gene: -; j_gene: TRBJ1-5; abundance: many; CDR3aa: CASSYDLRSYSNQPQHF; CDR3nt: TGTGCCAGCAGTTACGATCTCAGGAGTTATAGCAATCAGCCCCAGCATTTT
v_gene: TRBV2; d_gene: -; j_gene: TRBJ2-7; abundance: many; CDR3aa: CASSMHLAKQYF; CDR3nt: TGTGCCAGCAGTATGCACCTAGCAAAGCAGTACTTC
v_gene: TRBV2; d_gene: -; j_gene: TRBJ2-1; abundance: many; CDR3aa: CASSSGTTSNEQFF; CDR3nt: TGTGCCAGCAGTTCCGGGACCACCTCCAATGAGCAGTTCTTC
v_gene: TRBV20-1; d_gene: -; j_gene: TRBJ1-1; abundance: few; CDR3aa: CSARGRVNTEAFF; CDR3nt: TGCAGTGCTAGAGGAAGGGTGAACACTGAAGCTTTCTTT
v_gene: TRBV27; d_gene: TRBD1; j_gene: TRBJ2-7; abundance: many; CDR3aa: CASRDRGVYEQYF; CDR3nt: TGTGCCAGCAGGGACAGGGGTGTGTACGAGCAGTACTTC
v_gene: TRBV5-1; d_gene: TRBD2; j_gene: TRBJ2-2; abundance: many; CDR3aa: CASSFGRASGELFF; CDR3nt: TGCGCCAGCAGCTTCGGGAGGGCCTCTGGGGAGCTGTTTTTT
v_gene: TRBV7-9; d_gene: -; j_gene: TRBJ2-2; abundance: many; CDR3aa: CASSLQDSNTGELFF; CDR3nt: TGTGCCAGCAGCTTACAAGACTCGAACACCGGGGAGCTGTTTTTT
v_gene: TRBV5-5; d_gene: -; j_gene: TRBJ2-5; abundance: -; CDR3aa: CASSLGTASRETQYF; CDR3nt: TGTGCCAGCAGCTTGGGAACGGCGAGTAGGGAGACCCAGTACTTC
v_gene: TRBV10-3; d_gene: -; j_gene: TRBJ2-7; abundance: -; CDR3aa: CAIAGTDEQYF; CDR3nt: TGTGCCATCGCGGGCACAGATGAGCAGTACTTC
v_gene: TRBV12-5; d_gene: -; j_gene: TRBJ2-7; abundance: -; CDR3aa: CARSTLDSFVEQYF; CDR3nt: TGTGCTAGGAGCACCTTGGACTCGTTCGTCGAGCAGTACTTC
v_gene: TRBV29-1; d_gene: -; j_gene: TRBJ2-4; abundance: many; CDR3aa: CSVGPGAAKNIQYF; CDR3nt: TGCAGCGTTGGCCCGGGGGCGGCCAAAAACATTCAGTACTTC
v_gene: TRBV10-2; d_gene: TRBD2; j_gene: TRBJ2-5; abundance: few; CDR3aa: CASSEPRASGQETQYF; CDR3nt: TGCGCCAGCAGTGAACCCCGGGCTAGCGGACAAGAGACCCAGTACTTC
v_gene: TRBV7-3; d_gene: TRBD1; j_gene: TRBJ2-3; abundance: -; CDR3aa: CASSFHRGLLLSPQYF; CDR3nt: TGTGCCAGCAGCTTCCACAGGGGGCTTCTCCTCAGTCCCCAGTATTTT
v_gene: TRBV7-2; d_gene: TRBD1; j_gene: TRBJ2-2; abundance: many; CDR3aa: CASSQQGGSTGELFF; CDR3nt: TGTGCCAGCAGCCAACAGGGGGGTAGCACCGGGGAGCTGTTTTTT
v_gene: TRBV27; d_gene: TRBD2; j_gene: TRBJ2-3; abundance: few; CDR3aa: CASSFAGVTDTQYF; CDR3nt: TGTGCCAGCAGTTTCGCGGGGGTTACAGATACGCAGTATTTT
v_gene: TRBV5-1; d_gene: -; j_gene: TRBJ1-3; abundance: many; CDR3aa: CASSLAQDKGNTIYF; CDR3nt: TGCGCCAGCAGCTTGGCTCAGGACAAAGGAAACACCATATATTTT
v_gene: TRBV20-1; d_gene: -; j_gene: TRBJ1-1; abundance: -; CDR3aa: CSARDPGTLNTEAFF; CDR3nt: TGCAGTGCTAGAGATCCAGGGACACTGAACACTGAAGCTTTCTTT
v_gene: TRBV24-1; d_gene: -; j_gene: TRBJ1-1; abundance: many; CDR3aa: CATSTGDTSGDTEAFF; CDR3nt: TGTGCCACCAGTACCGGGGACACTTCCGGCGACACTGAAGCTTTCTTT
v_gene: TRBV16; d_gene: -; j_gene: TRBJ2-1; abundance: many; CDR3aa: CASSLKWNEQFF; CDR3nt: TGTGCCAGCAGCCTGAAATGGAATGAGCAGTTCTTC
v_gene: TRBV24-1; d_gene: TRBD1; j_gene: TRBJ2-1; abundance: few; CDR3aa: CATSDMGQETYNEQFF; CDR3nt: TGTGCCACCAGTGATATGGGACAGGAGACCTACAATGAGCAGTTCTTC
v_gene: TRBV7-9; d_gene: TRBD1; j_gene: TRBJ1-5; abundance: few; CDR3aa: CASSPGQGAVQPQHF; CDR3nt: TGTGCCAGCAGCCCCGGACAGGGGGCTGTTCAGCCCCAGCATTTT
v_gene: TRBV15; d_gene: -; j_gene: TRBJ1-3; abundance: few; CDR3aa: CATSRRNSFSGNTIYF; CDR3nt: TGTGCCACCAGCAGGCGTAACAGTTTCTCTGGAAACACCATATATTTT
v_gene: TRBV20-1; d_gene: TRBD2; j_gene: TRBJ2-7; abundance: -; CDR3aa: CSAPASGSYEQYF; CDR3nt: TGCAGTGCTCCGGCTAGCGGGAGTTACGAGCAGTACTTC
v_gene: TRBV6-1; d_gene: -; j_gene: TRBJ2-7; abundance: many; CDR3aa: CASRGGRGVSPYEQYF; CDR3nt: TGTGCCAGCAGAGGCGGTAGGGGGGTATCACCCTACGAGCAGTACTTC
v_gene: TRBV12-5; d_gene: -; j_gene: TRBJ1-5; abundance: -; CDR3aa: CASGLGRVGNQPQHF; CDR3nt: TGTGCTAGTGGTTTGGGCAGGGTTGGCAATCAGCCCCAGCATTTT
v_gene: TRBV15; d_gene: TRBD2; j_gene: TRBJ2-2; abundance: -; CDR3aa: CATSRDLAGGPRTGELFF; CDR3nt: TGTGCCACCAGCAGGGACCTTGCGGGAGGGCCCCGCACCGGGGAGCTGTTTTTT
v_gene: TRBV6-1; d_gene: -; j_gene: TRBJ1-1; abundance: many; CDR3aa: CASSPFGGRGTEAFF; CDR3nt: TGTGCCAGCAGCCCCTTCGGGGGGAGGGGGACTGAAGCTTTCTTT
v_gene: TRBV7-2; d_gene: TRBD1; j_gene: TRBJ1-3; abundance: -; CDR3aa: CASSERTGSGNTIYF; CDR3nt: TGTGCCAGCAGCGAACGGACAGGGTCTGGAAACACCATATATTTT
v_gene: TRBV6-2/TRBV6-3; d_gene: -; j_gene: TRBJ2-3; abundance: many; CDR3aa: CASRDDRPSKQYF; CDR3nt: TGTGCCAGCAGAGATGACAGGCCCTCTAAGCAGTATTTT